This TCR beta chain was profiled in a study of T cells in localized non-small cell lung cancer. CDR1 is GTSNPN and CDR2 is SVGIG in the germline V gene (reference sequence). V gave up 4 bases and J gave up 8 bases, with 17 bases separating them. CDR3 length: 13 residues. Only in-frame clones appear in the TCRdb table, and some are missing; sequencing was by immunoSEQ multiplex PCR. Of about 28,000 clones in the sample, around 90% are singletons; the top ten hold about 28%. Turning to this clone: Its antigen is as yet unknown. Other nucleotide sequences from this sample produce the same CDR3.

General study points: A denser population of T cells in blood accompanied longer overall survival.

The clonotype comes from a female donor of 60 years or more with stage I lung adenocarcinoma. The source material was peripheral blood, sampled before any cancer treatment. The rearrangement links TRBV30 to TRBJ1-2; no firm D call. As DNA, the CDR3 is TGTGCCTGGAAAAGGGCCCCCCCGGGGGGCTACACCTTC. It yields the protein CAWKRAPPGGYTF.